A selection of T cell receptor beta chains follows, all from one sample in a study of tumor-infiltrating lymphocytes in primary liver carcinoma. MiXCR was run by TCRdb on the multiplex PCR reads, yielding one entry per CDR3 protein. Of 40,000 or so distinct CDR3 sequences listed, roughly 75% are singletons. Sequences were obtained from tumor-adjacent normal liver tissue. These receptor sequences come from a woman between 25 and 40 years old with primary liver carcinoma and hepatitis B virus infection. CDR3s include the opening cysteine and the closing phenylalanine or tryptophan. A D gene is named only where the DNA matches it firmly. Clone size is given for some rows only: seen once, a few or many times, or a class if the clone is expanded.

>TRBD1|.|TRBV29-1|TRBJ2-1
TGCAGCGTCCCCGGCAGGGGGTTCCTGGAGCAGCTCTTC
CSVPGRGFLEQLF
>.|.|TRBV5-1|TRBJ1-3
TGCGCCAGTTCCCAGAGGGCTGGAAACACCATATATTTT
CASSQRAGNTIYF
>TRBD1|many|TRBV12-3/TRBV12-4|TRBJ2-5
TGTGCCAGCAGCCCCGGGACAGGGGACATGGAGACCCAGTACTTC
CASSPGTGDMETQYF
>.|.|TRBV13|TRBJ1-1
TGTGCCAGCAGCTTAGGAGGGTTTGATATTAGGGGCACTGAAGCTATCTTT
CASSLGGFDIRGTEAIF
>.|.|TRBV12-3/TRBV12-4|TRBJ2-7
TGTGCCAGCAGTTTCAAGGGCCTTACTTTGGAGCAGTACTTC
CASSFKGLTLEQYF
>.|.|TRBV28|TRBJ1-6
TGTGCCAGGAGTTTACTCGGTGGAAATTCACGCCTCCACTTT
CARSLLGGNSRLHF
>TRBD2|.|TRBV10-2|TRBJ2-2
TGCGCCAGCAGTCCGGGAGGATTAACCGGGGAGCTGTTTTTT
CASSPGGLTGELFF
>.|.|TRBV6-1|TRBJ2-5
TGTGCCAGCAGTTGCCGTACGAGGGAGACCCAGTACTTC
CASSCRTRETQYF
>TRBD2|.|TRBV11-2|TRBJ2-1
TGTGCCAGCAGCCCCTCAAAAGCGGGAGGGTTCAATGAGCAATTCTTC
CASSPSKAGGFNEQFF
>.|.|TRBV6-7|TRBJ2-4
TGTGCAAGCAATTACTCGTCGACGGAAGCACCCGCTCGCGCCAAAAACATTCAGTACTTC
CASNYSSTEAPARAKNIQYF
>.|once|TRBV6-1|TRBJ2-4
TGTGCCAGCAGTGGAGGAATGACAGGCGCAAAAAACATTCAGTACTTC
CASSGGMTGAKNIQYF
>TRBD1|many|TRBV28|TRBJ1-1
TGTGCCAGCAGTTTCACAGGGGGCTCGCTTAGGTATGAAGCTTTCTTT
CASSFTGGSLRYEAFF
>TRBD1|many|TRBV5-1|TRBJ1-5
TGCGCCAGCAGCTCGGGACAGGGAAACAATCAGCCCCAGCATTTT
CASSSGQGNNQPQHF
>TRBD2|.|TRBV11-2|TRBJ2-3
TGTCCCAGCAGCCATCGAGGGAGCGGGAGCCTCACAGGTACGCAGTACTTT
CPSSHRGSGSLTGTQYF
>TRBD1|.|TRBV2|TRBJ2-5
TGTGCCAGCAGAGGGACAGGGGGAGAGACCCAACACTTC
CASRGTGGETQHF
>.|.|TRBV11-2|TRBJ2-5
TGTACCAGCAACTTTTTGACGACAGCCGCTGAGATCCAGTACTTC
CTSNFLTTAAEIQYF
>.|.|TRBV6-5|TRBJ2-7
TGTGCCAGCAGTCAGGGGCTTGCGGAATACCTCACCTACGAGCAGTACTTC
CASSQGLAEYLTYEQYF
>.|.|TRBV29-1|TRBJ2-7
TGCAGCGCTACTTGGGAAGATAAGGATTACTACCAGCAGTACTTC
CSATWEDKDYYQQYF
>TRBD2|.|TRBV11-2|TRBJ2-1
TGTGCCAGCAGCACAGTGACTAGCGGGATTAATGAGTATTTCTTC
CASSTVTSGINEYFF
>.|.|TRBV11-1|TRBJ1-1
TGTACCACCAGCTTAGCGCAGGGCACTGAAGCTTTCTTT
CTTSLAQGTEAFF
>.|.|TRBV10-3|TRBJ2-1
TGTGTCATCAGTGAGTCCACGGCAAGCTCCTACAATGAGCAGTTCTTC
CVISESTASSYNEQFF
>.|.|TRBV6-2/TRBV6-3|TRBJ1-1
TGTGTCAGGAGCCCGGGAGAGAACACTGAAGCTTTCTTT
CVRSPGENTEAFF
>.|many|TRBV28|TRBJ2-2
TGTGCCAGCAGCCAGCTGACCGGGGAGCTGTTTTTT
CASSQLTGELFF
>.|.|TRBV11-2|TRBJ2-1
TGTGCCAGCAGCTTGTTGGGGCGAGCTAGCAATGAGCAGTTCTTC
CASSLLGRASNEQFF
>.|.|TRBV11-2|TRBJ1-2
TGTGCCAGCACTCAGGGGTGGGGAAGGGGCCACACCTTC
CASTQGWGRGHTF
>TRBD2|.|TRBV4-1|TRBJ2-1
TGCGCCAGCAGCCAATTAAACCCCTCGACTGGCGGGAGGGCACTTCAACAGTTCTTC
CASSQLNPSTGGRALQQFF
>TRBD2|.|TRBV30|TRBJ2-7
TGTGCCTTGATAGGGACTAGGGGGTCAAGCTCCTACTGGCAGTACTTC
CALIGTRGSSSYWQYF
>.|.|TRBV5-6|TRBJ2-7
TGCGCCAGCAGCTTGAGGGGTAGCGAGCAGTACTTC
CASSLRGSEQYF
>TRBD1|.|TRBV11-2|TRBJ2-1
TGTGCCAACAGCTGGCCTGGGACAGGGGGAAACAATGAGCAGTTCTTC
CANSWPGTGGNNEQFF